Listed below are T cell receptor beta chains from one sample, sequenced in a study of identical twins. TCRdb reprocessed the 5' RACE reads via MiXCR and lists one record per CDR3 protein. The table shows fewer than 250,000 distinct CDR3 sequences, with less than 10% occurring only once. Sequenced material: memory (CD45RO+) T cells sorted from blood. The receptors were sampled from a woman younger than 35 in good health. CDR3s include the opening cysteine and the closing phenylalanine or tryptophan.

V,CDR3
TRBV20-1,CSARKLADNNEQFF
TRBV6-1,CASSPLGRNSPLHF
TRBV20-1,CSALKTAGRALSNEQFF
TRBV7-6,CASSLAGASGANVLTF
TRBV27,CASSLRVGPLHF
TRBV20-1,CSARGGDWEQYF
TRBV12-3/TRBV12-4,CASSPALTREQYF
TRBV20-1,CSATTRPGAFF
TRBV29-1,CSVVRGYEQYF
TRBV12-3/TRBV12-4,CASSGRNTGELFF